One sample yielded the 7 T cell receptor beta chains listed below, sequenced in a study of blood T cell repertoires in COVID-19 (TCRdb year 2020). The receptor library was made with the immunoSEQ multiplex PCR assay. Imported from immuneACCESS, the table was reduced by TCRdb to in-frame sequences with V and J called. These copies leave out some clones; in studies compared against another copy, an unresolved V gene accounts for under half, and the cause of the remainder is not known. The sample includes about 410,000 clones, with less than 95% observed a single time. Approximately 0.55% of the sample lies in the top ten. Sequencing used PBMCs or T cells enriched from blood (not recorded which). The receptors derive from a man aged 18 to 35 who had recovered from COVID-19.

The V gene is TRBV2, the J gene TRBJ1-6; the D gene is possibly TRBD1 (6 bases). This CDR3 has 14 residues. Germline V gene lookup returns CDR1 SNHLY and CDR2 FYNNEI. V shed 4 bases and J shed 5 bases, with 9 bases lying between them. CDR3 sequence: CASSGNRDNSPLHF. DNA for the CDR3: TGTGCCAGCAGTGGAAACAGGGATAATTCACCCCTCCACTTT.

The rearrangement joins TRBV5-6 to TRBJ1-2; no definite D call. The CDR3 is 14 residues long. Germline lookup yields CDR1 SGHDT and CDR2 YYEEEE. V dropped 4 bases and J dropped 7 bases, with 17 bases sitting between them. The CDR3 DNA is TGTGCCAGCAGCCTGGGCCTGGGAGCAAGTGGCTACACCTTC. Its translation: CASSLGLGASGYTF.

In DNA, the CDR3 is TGCGCCAGCAGTTTGGACAGGGGATCTGATGAGCAGTTCTTC. Protein sequence: CASSLDRGSDEQFF. The rearrangement joins TRBV4-1 to TRBJ2-1, with 9 bases that match TRBD1. Trimming removed 6 bases from V and 8 bases from J; junction bases left unmatched: 8. CDR1 MGHRA and CDR2 YSYEKL come from the germline V gene. The CDR3 is 14 residues long.

This clone was seen once. This rearrangement joins TRBV5-4 to TRBJ2-3; 11 positions agree with TRBD2. The CDR3 runs 16 residues. V was pared by 3 bases and J by 5 bases, with 8 bases of the junction left unmatched. In germline, CDR1 is SGHNT, CDR2 YYREEE (reference sequence). This chain's CDR3 is CASSSRLAGSGDTQYF. The CDR3 DNA reads as TGTGCCAGCAGCTCGCGACTAGCGGGGTCGGGAGATACGCAGTATTTT. The variable domain in full, with the rest retrieved from reference TRBV5-4 and TRBJ2-3, is ETGVTQSPTHLIKTRGQQVTLRCSSQSGHNTVSWYQQALGQGPQFIFQYYREEENGRGNFPPRFSGLQFPNYSSELNVNALELDDSALYLCASSSRLAGSGDTQYFGPGTRLTVL.

The V call is TRBV20-1, the J call TRBJ1-3; D unclear. Trimming took 5 bases from V and 0 from J, leaving 8 bases between them. The germline V gene has CDR1 DFQATT and CDR2 SNEGSKA (reference sequence). CDR3 length equals 13 residues. The CDR3 DNA sequence: TGCAGTGCTCGTGAGAGCTCTGGAAACACCATATATTTT. Amino acid sequence: CSARESSGNTIYF.

V is TRBV9 and J is TRBJ1-5, with 10 bases aligning to TRBD1. The CDR3 runs to 15 residues. The V gene end was trimmed by 4 bases and the J gene end by 7 bases; junction bases not matched to a gene: 8. The germline V gene encodes CDR1 SGDLS and CDR2 YYNGEE. CDR3 region: CASSMAGTGVQPQHF. The CDR3 bases are TGTGCCAGCAGCATGGCCGGGACAGGGGTCCAGCCCCAGCATTTT. The full variable domain, in which reference TRBV9 and TRBJ1-5 provide the parts outside the CDR3, is DSGVTQTPKHLITATGQRVTLRCSPRSGDLSVYWYQQSLDQGLQFLIQYYNGEERAKGNILERFSAQQFPDLHSELNLSSLELGDSALYFCASSMAGTGVQPQHFGDGTRLSIL.

The V gene is TRBV29-1, the J gene TRBJ1-1; maybe TRBD1 (6 bases). This CDR3 has 13 residues. CDR1 is SQVTM and CDR2 is ANQGSEA in the germline V gene. Trimming pared 2 bases from V and 4 bases from J, leaving 11 bases between. The CDR3 region is CSVETGYGTEAFF. The CDR3 nucleotides are TGCAGCGTTGAAACAGGGTACGGCACTGAAGCTTTCTTT.